The TCR beta chain described here comes from a study of OX40 agonist ivuxolimab in advanced cancers. Context from the whole study: The costimulatory receptor OX40 (CD134) was targeted by ivuxolimab, a fully human IgG2 agonistic monoclonal antibody. Of the roughly 51 dose-escalation patients, hepatocellular carcinoma was present in about 19, melanoma in approximately 15, renal cell carcinoma in 9 and head and neck cancer in 9. Intravenous ivuxolimab was administered to patients every 2 weeks at six dose levels: 0.01, 0.1, 0.3, 1.5, 3 and 10 mg/kg. Three dose-escalation patients achieved partial responses, one with hepatocellular carcinoma and two with cutaneous melanoma. Prior anti-PD-1, anti-PD-L1 or anti-CTLA-4 therapy was permitted, and approximately 42% of dose-escalation patients had received checkpoint inhibitors. In the dose-escalation cohort, 75% to 85% of patients were male, and the mean age was around 65 years with a range of about 20 to 80. Peripheral TCRbeta sequencing was intended to test whether TCR sequence diversity was altered and clonal T-cell expansion was caused by ivuxolimab. The paper reports the monotherapy dose-escalation portion (N ≈ 52 patients) of the phase I ivuxolimab trial. The paper as a whole reports these results and caveats: On average, CD8+ T cells showed more expanded clones than CD4+ T cells after ivuxolimab. The antigen specificity of the peripheral T cells that underwent clonal expansion was not determined. In the 0.1-3.0 mg/kg groups, partial responders had among the lowest normalized peripheral clonal expansion, particularly in CD8+ T cells. Low levels of normalized T-cell clonal expansion were also seen in some patients who did not respond. At doses from 0.1 to 3.0 mg/kg, clonal expansion was seen in both CD4+ and CD8+ blood T cells between baseline and week 6.

Concerning this clone itself: Its antigen is unknown. Base-call qualities are not available, and no considerably larger clone is one nucleotide away.

Genomic DNA was isolated from the sorted cells so that the TCRbeta CDR3 region could be sequenced. TCRbeta CDR3 regions were sequenced using the immunoSEQ Assay. Drawn from immuneACCESS, this table holds only the in-frame rearrangements with V and J called that TCRdb kept. Clones are partly lost; checked studies trace under half to an unresolved V gene and leave the rest unexplained. This sample holds about 82,000 clones; 80% to 95% were observed only once. Over 0.6% of the sample is held by the ten biggest clonotypes. The trial excluded patients who had a history of autoimmune disease or who were on systemic immunosuppression. In every dose cohort, peripheral blood was drawn for TCR sequencing at baseline, cycle 4 day 1, and cycle 7 day 1. Samples were obtained from an open-label, multicenter, first-in-human phase I dose-escalation trial of ivuxolimab. Adults with locally advanced or metastatic melanoma, renal cell carcinoma, hepatocellular carcinoma or head and neck squamous cell carcinoma were enrolled in the trial. CD4+ and CD8+ T cells were sorted separately from peripheral blood before TCR sequencing.

Trimming accounts for 3 bases at V and 3 bases at J, while the number of junction bases matched to no gene is 5. According to the germline V gene (reference sequence), CDR1 reads SGHKS and CDR2 reads YYEKEE. The CDR3 measures 15 amino acids from cysteine to phenylalanine. The read is trimmed to its CDR3 DNA, 45 bases read in frame from base 1. The origin of this receptor is an adult with an advanced solid tumor such as melanoma, head and neck, liver or kidney cancer. The V gene is TRBV5-5 and the J gene is TRBJ2-5; 10 junctional bases match TRBD2. The starting material was CD4+ or CD8+ T cells sorted from blood, obtained in a trial of the OX40 agonist ivuxolimab. The DNA is TGTGCCAGCAGCTCTCCTAGCGGGGGAAAAGAGACCCAGTACTTC. Its translation is CASSSPSGGKETQYF.